This TCR beta chain was profiled in a study of blood T cell repertoires in COVID-19. Study as a whole: Acute and convalescent COVID-19 specimens originated in the United States, Italy and Spain. T cells, B-cell-depleted T cells, or PBMCs supplied cDNA or gDNA.

As handled by the study authors: Cell counts per sample came from amplifying reference gene primers. Profiling relied on immunoSEQ multiplex PCR, and the TCRdb table lists in-frame clones only, not all of them. V, J and clone size reflect that table, while D and trimming were determined from the DNA. The sample includes 55,000 to 80,000 clones, 65% to 85% of them seen just once. The CDR3 runs 14 residues. Germline V gives CDR1 KGHSH, CDR2 LQKENI. The germline V and J ends were trimmed by 4 bases and 8 bases, with 14 bases remaining between them. The sequenced sample was peripheral blood. The receptor's source is a man aged 45 to 65 with active COVID-19. V and J are TRBV18 and TRBJ1-4; the D gene is possibly TRBD1 (6 bases). The CDR3 DNA sequence: TGTGCCAGCTCACTCGGACAGAGGAAGGAAAAACTGTTTTTT. Translated, it gives CASSLGQRKEKLFF.